These T cell receptor beta chains were read from a single sample in a study of blood T cells in healthy people across ages. TCRdb called the 5' RACE reads again in MiXCR, with one record for every CDR3 protein. The data hold roughly 1,700,000 distinct CDR3 sequences, with 25% to 30% observed a single time. Sequencing input: blood. Every receptor here comes from a woman aged 25 to 39 in good health. CDR3s leave out the opening cysteine and the closing phenylalanine or tryptophan. Clone size is shown for a subset of rows, as once, few, many or a class of expanded clone.

J gene: TRBJ2-7; clone size: NA; V gene: TRBV5-1; CDR3 protein: ASSSRQGKVYEQY
J gene: TRBJ1-1; clone size: NA; V gene: TRBV6-5; CDR3 protein: ASSSQGASSTEAF
J gene: TRBJ2-7; clone size: many; V gene: TRBV12-3/TRBV12-4; CDR3 protein: ASRSDSYEQY
J gene: TRBJ1-1; clone size: few; V gene: TRBV6-6; CDR3 protein: ASSSNGGKGPAEAF
J gene: TRBJ2-5; clone size: many; V gene: TRBV6-1; CDR3 protein: ASRNREGETQY
J gene: TRBJ1-1; clone size: few; V gene: TRBV20-1; CDR3 protein: SASSKDRLNTEAF
J gene: TRBJ2-1; clone size: few; V gene: TRBV29-1; CDR3 protein: SVVGTNEQF
J gene: TRBJ2-7; clone size: many; V gene: TRBV29-1; CDR3 protein: SVGLTGTFGEQY
J gene: TRBJ2-6; clone size: many; V gene: TRBV29-1; CDR3 protein: SVADRAGANVLT
J gene: TRBJ1-6; clone size: NA; V gene: TRBV4-1; CDR3 protein: ASSQEDPGGLSSYNSPLH
J gene: TRBJ2-7; clone size: NA; V gene: TRBV4-3; CDR3 protein: ASSQVEWEQY
J gene: TRBJ2-6; clone size: NA; V gene: TRBV3-1; CDR3 protein: ASRSQGREYTGANVLT
J gene: TRBJ1-1; clone size: NA; V gene: TRBV7-9; CDR3 protein: ASGSTNPVNTEAF
J gene: NA; clone size: NA; V gene: TRBV7-2; CDR3 protein: ASSAAGVPGEQY
J gene: NA; clone size: NA; V gene: TRBV7-2; CDR3 protein: ASSAEVGRVHEQY
J gene: TRBJ2-3; clone size: many; V gene: TRBV6-5; CDR3 protein: ASSYSDTTDTQY
J gene: TRBJ2-3; clone size: few; V gene: TRBV11-2; CDR3 protein: ASSHRLAEAFSTDTQY
J gene: TRBJ1-5; clone size: few; V gene: TRBV20-1; CDR3 protein: SARERSQFSNQPQH
J gene: TRBJ2-3; clone size: many; V gene: TRBV25-1; CDR3 protein: ASSGLTDTQY
J gene: TRBJ2-3; clone size: few; V gene: TRBV3-1; CDR3 protein: ASSQPHLAGFADTQY
J gene: TRBJ1-2; clone size: many; V gene: TRBV6-5; CDR3 protein: ASRNRAYGYT
J gene: TRBJ2-7; clone size: few; V gene: TRBV20-1; CDR3 protein: SARLRAGEQY
J gene: TRBJ2-1; clone size: NA; V gene: TRBV7-2; CDR3 protein: ASSPQDRRYNEQF
J gene: TRBJ2-5; clone size: many; V gene: TRBV7-9; CDR3 protein: ASSSGEVTQY
J gene: TRBJ2-1; clone size: NA; V gene: TRBV15; CDR3 protein: ATSRRPSGSSGIYEQF
J gene: TRBJ2-6; clone size: few; V gene: TRBV28; CDR3 protein: ASTFGERRGRASSGANVLT